The 3 T cell receptor beta chains below come from one sample, sequenced in a study of cytomegalovirus exposure and HLA in healthy donors. The study ran its PCR with 60 Vbeta and 13 Jbeta primers. Some clones are missing from TCRdb's copy, which holds only in-frame ones; the method was immunoSEQ multiplex PCR. The sample consists of approximately 270,000 clones, 80% of them appearing once. The material sequenced was PBMCs. The receptors were gathered from a girl aged 2-9 years in good health and CMV-seronegative.

The table lists this clone with a count of one. The rearrangement links TRBV14 to TRBJ2-1; tentative D call: TRBD2 (6 bases). The V and J ends lost 6 bases and 6 bases respectively, with 12 bases between them. Per the germline V gene, CDR1 is SGHDN and CDR2 is FVKESK. This CDR3 is built from 13 residues. CDR3 region: CASSRRLGNEQFF. The CDR3 DNA is TGTGCCAGCAGTCGGAGACTAGGCAATGAGCAGTTCTTC.

The rearrangement joins TRBV7-8 to TRBJ2-2; 9 bases map to TRBD2. The length of the CDR3 is 18 residues. The V gene end was trimmed by 6 bases and the J gene end by 2 bases; junction bases not matched to a gene: 13. The V gene's germline CDR1 is SGHVS and CDR2 FQNEAQ. In nucleotides, the CDR3 is TGTGCCAGCAGAATAGGGTCCAGCGGGGGGATTAACACCGGGGAGCTGTTTTTT. Translating it yields CASRIGSSGGINTGELFF.

This sequence joins TRBV7-2 and TRBJ1-5; TRBD1 might be the D (6 bases). Trimming took off 3 bases at V and 6 bases at J, with 12 bases between the two ends. The V gene's germline CDR1 is SGHTA and CDR2 FQGNSA. The CDR3 is 14 residues long. The CDR3 region is CASSLDSGSQPQHF. CDR3 DNA sequence: TGTGCCAGCAGCTTGGACAGCGGGAGTCAGCCCCAGCATTTT.